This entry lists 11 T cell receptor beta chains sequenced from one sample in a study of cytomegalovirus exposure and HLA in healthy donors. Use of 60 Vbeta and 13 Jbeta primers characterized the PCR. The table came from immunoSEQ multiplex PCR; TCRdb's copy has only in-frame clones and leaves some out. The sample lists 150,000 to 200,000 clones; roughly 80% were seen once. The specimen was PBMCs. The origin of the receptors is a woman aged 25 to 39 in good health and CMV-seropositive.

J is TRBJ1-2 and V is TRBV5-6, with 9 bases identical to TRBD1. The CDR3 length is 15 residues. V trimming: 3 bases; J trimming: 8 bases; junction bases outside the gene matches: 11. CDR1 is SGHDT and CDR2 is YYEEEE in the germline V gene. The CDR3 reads CASSWGTGSSGGYTF. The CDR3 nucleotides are TGTGCCAGCAGCTGGGGGACAGGGTCCTCGGGGGGCTACACCTTC.

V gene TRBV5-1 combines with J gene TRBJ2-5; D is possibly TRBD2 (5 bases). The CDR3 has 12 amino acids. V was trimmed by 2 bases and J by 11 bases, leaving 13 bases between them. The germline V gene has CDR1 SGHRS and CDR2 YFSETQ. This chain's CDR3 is CASSFATGEQYF. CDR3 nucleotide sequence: TGCGCCAGCAGCTTCGCGACTGGGGAGCAGTACTTC.

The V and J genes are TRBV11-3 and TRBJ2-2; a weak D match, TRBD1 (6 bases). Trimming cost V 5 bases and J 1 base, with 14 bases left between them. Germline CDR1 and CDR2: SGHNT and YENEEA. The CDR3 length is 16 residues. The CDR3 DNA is TGTGCCAGCAGCGCCCGGACAGCGATGAACACCGGGGAGCTGTTTTTT. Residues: CASSARTAMNTGELFF.

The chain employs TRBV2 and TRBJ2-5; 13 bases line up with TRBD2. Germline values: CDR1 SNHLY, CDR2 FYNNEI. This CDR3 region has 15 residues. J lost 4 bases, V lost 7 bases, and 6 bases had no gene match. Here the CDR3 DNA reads TGTGCCAGCACTTCTGGACTAGCGGGAGCAGAGACCCAGTACTTC. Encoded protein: CASTSGLAGAETQYF.

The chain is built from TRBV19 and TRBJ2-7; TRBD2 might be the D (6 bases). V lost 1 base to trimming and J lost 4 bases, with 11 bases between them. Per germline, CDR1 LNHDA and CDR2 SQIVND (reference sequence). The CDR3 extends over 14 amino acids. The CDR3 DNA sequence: TGTGCCAGTAGTATAGTAGGAGGGCCGTACGAGCAGTACTTC. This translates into CASSIVGGPYEQYF.

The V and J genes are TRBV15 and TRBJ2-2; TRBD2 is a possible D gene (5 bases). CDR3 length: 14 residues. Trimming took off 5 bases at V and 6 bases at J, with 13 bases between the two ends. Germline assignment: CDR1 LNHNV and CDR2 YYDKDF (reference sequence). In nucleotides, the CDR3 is TGTGCCACCAGCGGGAGCATCCGGCCCGGGGAGCTGTTTTTT. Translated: CATSGSIRPGELFF.

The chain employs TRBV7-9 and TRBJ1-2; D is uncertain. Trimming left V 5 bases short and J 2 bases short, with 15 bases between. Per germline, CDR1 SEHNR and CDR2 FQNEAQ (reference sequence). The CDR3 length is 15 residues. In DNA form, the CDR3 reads TGTGCCAGCAGCCCCTCCCCCAGAGGAAACTATGGCTACACCTTC. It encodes CASSPSPRGNYGYTF.

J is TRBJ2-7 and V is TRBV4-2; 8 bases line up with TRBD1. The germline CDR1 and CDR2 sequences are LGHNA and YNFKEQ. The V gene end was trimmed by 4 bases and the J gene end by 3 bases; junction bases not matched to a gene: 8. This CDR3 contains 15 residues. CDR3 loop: CASSPSGTGDYEQYF. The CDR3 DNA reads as TGTGCCAGCAGCCCCTCCGGGACAGGCGACTACGAGCAGTACTTC.

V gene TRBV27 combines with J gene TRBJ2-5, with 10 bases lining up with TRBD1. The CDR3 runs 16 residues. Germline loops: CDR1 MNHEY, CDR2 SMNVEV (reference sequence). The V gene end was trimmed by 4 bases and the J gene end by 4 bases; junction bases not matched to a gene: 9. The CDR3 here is CASSYLGQGPSETQYF. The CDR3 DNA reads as TGTGCCAGCAGTTACCTGGGACAGGGGCCTTCAGAGACCCAGTACTTC.

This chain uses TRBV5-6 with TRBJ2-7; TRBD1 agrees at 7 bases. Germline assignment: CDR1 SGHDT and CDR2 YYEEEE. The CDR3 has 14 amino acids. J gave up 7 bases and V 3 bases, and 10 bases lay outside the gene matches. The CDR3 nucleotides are TGTGCCAGCAGCTCGGGACAGTCGTTGGGGGAGCAGTACTTC. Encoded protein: CASSSGQSLGEQYF. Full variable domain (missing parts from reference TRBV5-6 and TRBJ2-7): DAGVTQSPTHLIKTRGQQVTLRCSPKSGHDTVSWYQQALGQGPQFIFQYYEEEERQRGNFPDRFSGHQFPNYSSELNVNALLLGDSALYLCASSSGQSLGEQYFGPGTRLTVT.

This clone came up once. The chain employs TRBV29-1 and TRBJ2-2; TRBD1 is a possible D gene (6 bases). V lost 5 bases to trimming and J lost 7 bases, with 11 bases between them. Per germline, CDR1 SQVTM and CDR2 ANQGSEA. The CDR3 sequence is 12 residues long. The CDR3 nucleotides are TGCAGCGTTTGGGGGCCCGACGGGGAGCTGTTTTTT. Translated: CSVWGPDGELFF.